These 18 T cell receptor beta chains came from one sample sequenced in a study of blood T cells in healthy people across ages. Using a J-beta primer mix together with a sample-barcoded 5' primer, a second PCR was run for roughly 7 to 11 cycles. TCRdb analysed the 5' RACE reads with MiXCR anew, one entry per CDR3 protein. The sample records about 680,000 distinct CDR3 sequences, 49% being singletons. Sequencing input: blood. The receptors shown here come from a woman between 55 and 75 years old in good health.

CDR3 amino acids: CKAASTDTQYF. The CDR3 DNA follows: TGTAAAGCGGCTAGCACAGATACGCAGTATTTT. The rearrangement uses TRBV28 and TRBJ2-3, with D perhaps TRBD2 (5 bases). CDR1 MDHEN and CDR2 SYDVKM come from the germline V gene. This CDR3 contains 11 residues. The whole variable domain, filled in from reference TRBV28 and TRBJ2-3, reads DVKVTQSSRYLVKRTGEKVFLECVQDMDHENMFWYRQDPGLGLRLIYFSYDVKMKEKGDIPEGYSVSREKKERFSLILESASTNQTSMYLCKAASTDTQYFGPGTRLTVL.

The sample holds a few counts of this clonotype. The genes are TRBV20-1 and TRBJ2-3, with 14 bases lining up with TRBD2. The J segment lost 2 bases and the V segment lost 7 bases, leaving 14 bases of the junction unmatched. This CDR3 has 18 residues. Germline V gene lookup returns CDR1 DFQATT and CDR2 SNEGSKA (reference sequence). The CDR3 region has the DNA TGCAGTGGCCCCGGGACTAGCGGGAGTCCACACCCCACAGATACGCAGTATTTT. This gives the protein CSGPGTSGSPHPTDTQYF.

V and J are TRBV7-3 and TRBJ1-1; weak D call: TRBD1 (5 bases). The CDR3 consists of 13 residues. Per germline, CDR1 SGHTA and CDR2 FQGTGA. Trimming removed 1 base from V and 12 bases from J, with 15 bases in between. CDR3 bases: TGTGCCAGCAGCTTAATGCAGGGCCAACAGTCTTTCTTT. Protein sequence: CASSLMQGQQSFF.

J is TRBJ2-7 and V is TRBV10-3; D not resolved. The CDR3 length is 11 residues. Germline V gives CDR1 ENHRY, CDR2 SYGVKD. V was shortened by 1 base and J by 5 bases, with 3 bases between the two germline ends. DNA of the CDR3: TGTGCCATCAGTGAGTTCCACGAGCAGTACTTC. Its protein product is CAISEFHEQYF.

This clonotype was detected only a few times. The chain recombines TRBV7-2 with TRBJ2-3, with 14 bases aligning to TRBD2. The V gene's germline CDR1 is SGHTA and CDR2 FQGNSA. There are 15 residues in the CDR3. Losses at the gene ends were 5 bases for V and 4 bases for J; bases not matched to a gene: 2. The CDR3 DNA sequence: TGTGCCAGCAGCCGACTAGCGGGAGGGGCAGATACGCAGTATTTT. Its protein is CASSRLAGGADTQYF.

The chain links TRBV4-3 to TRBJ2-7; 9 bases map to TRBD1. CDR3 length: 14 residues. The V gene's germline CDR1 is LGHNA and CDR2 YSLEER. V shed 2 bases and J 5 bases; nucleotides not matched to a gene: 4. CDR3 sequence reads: CASSQRDRVDEQYF. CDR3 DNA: TGCGCCAGCAGCCAACGGGACAGGGTAGACGAGCAGTACTTC.

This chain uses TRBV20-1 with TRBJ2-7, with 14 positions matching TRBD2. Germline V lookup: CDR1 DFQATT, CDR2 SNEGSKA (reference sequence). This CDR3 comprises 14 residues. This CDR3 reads CSGTSGSWDGEQYF. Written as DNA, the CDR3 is TGCAGCGGGACTAGCGGGAGTTGGGACGGCGAGCAGTACTTC.

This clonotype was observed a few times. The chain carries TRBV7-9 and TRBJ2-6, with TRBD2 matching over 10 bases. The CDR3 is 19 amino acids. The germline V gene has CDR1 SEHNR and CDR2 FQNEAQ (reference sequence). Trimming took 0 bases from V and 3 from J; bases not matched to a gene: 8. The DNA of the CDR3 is TGTGCCAGCAGCTTAGCGCTATCTAGCGGGAGTGATGGGGCCAACGTCCTGACTTTC. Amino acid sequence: CASSLALSSGSDGANVLTF.

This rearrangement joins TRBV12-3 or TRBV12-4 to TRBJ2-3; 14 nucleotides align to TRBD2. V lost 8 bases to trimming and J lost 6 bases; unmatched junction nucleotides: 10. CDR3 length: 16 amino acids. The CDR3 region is CASPNGTSGSVDTQYF. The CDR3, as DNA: TGTGCCAGCCCGAACGGGACTAGCGGGAGCGTGGATACGCAGTATTTT.

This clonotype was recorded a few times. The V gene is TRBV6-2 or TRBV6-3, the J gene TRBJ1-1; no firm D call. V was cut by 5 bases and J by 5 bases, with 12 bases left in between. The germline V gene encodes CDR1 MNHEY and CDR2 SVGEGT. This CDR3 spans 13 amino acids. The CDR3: CASSLFPGTEAFF. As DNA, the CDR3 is TGTGCCAGCAGTCTCTTCCCCGGTACTGAAGCTTTCTTT.

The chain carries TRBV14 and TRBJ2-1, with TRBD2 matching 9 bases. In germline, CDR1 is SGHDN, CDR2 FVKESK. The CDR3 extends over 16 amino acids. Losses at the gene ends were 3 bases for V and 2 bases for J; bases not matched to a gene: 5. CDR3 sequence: CASSQGGGRAYNEQFF. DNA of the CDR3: TGTGCCAGCAGCCAGGGAGGCGGGAGGGCCTACAATGAGCAGTTCTTC.

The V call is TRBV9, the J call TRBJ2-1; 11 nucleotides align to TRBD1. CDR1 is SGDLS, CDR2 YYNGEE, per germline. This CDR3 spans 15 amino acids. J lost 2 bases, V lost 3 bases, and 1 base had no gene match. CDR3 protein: CASSEGQGAYNEQFF. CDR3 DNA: TGTGCCAGCAGCGAGGGACAGGGGGCCTACAATGAGCAGTTCTTC.

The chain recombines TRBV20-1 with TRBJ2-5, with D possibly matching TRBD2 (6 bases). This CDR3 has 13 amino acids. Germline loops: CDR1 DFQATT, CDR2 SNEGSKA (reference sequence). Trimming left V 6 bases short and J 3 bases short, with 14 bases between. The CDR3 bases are TGCAGTGCCCCGGGGAGGAGGGAAGAGACCCAGTACTTC. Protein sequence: CSAPGRREETQYF.

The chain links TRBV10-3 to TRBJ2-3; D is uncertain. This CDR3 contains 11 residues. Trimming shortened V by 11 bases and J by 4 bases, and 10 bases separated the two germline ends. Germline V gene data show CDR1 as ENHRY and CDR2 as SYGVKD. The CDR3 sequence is CAARSSDTQYF. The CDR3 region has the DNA TGTGCCGCCAGGAGCTCAGATACGCAGTATTTT.

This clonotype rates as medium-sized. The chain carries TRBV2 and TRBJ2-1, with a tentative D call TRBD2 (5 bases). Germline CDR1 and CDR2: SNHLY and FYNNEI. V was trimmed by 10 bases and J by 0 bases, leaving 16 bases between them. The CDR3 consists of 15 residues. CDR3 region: CANKLDQSSYNEQFF. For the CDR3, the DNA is TGTGCCAACAAACTAGATCAGAGCTCCTACAATGAGCAGTTCTTC. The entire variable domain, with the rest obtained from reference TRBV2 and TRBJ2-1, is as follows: EPEVTQTPSHQVTQMGQEVILRCVPISNHLYFYWYRQILGQKVEFLVSFYNNEISEKSEIFDDQFSVERPDGSNFTLKIRSTKLEDSAMYFCANKLDQSSYNEQFFGPGTRLTVL.

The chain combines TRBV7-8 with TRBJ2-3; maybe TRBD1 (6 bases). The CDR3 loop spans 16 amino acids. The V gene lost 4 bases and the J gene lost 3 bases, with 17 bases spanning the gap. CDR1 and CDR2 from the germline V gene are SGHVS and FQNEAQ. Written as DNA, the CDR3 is TGTGCCAGCAGCTCTGCCGGGACACCTTCGACAGATACGCAGTATTTT. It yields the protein CASSSAGTPSTDTQYF.

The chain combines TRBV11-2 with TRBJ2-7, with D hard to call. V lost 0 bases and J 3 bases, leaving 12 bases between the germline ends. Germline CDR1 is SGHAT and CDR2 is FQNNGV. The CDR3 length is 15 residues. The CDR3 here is CASSLDTGSYYEQYF. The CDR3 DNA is TGTGCCAGCAGCTTAGATACCGGGTCCTACTACGAGCAGTACTTC.

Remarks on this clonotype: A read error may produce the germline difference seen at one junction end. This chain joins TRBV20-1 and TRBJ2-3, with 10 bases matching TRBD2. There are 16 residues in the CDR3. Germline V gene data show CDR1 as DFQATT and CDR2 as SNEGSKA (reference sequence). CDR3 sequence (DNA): TGCAGTACTAGAGATACTAGCGGGGTCATGGGGGATACGCAGTATTTT. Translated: CSTRDTSGVMGDTQYF.